The clone carrying this T cell receptor (beta chain) was counted at least ten times. Its target is unknown. This sample is drawn from a study of human T cells and chemical hapten exposure. TCRdb re-derived calls from the RACE reads in MiXCR, one entry per CDR3 protein. The table records approximately 340,000 distinct CDR3 sequences, roughly 6.9% of them present only once. The time point denotes: patch test 1, 2 weeks after DPC sensitization. Treatment reported: therapeutic diphenylcyclopropenone sensitization with weekly scalp DPC. At every patch-test visit, blood was drawn before the patch test was applied. The germline gives CDR1 SGHRS, CDR2 YFSETQ. V was pared by 3 bases and J by 6 bases, with 5 bases of the junction left unmatched. The CDR3 is made up of 13 amino acids. Study-level findings and limits: Among TCRs, those above 1 in 1000 frequency were unaffected by DPC sensitization. Because all patients had alopecia, their immune responses might differ from healthy ones.

Sequenced here: whole blood, sampled in connection with sensitization to the hapten diphenylcyclopropenone (DPC). This receptor was identified in a young woman with alopecia areata. Some clones in this sample may be carry-over from other donors' samples. V usage is TRBV5-1 and J usage is TRBJ2-5; 7 positions match TRBD1. CDR3 bases: TGCGCCAGCAGCTACACAGGGGAAAAGACCCAGTACTTC. Translating gives CASSYTGEKTQYF.